This record covers a single TCR beta chain. This entry belongs to a study of T-cell reconstitution after alpha-beta-depleted transplantation in children. The authors prepared the TCRbeta library with unique molecular identifiers. Each CDR3 protein is one row after TCRdb ran MiXCR on the PCR reads. The sample comprises about 500,000 distinct CDR3 sequences, roughly 33% of which are singletons, and less than 2.5% rests with the top ten. Germline lookup yields CDR1 DFQATT and CDR2 SNEGSKA (reference sequence). There are 13 residues in the CDR3. Trimming took 0 bases from V and 7 from J, leaving 13 bases between them.

The clonotype comes from a human donor who donated a stem cell graft to a child with aplastic anemia. The V and J genes are TRBV20-1 and TRBJ2-7; tentatively, D is TRBD2 (7 bases). Source: PBMCs from the stem cell graft donor, taken from the stem cell graft. The CDR3 nucleotides are TGCAGTGCTAGAGAAGGACAGCGGGAAGAGCAGTACGTC. It specifies CSAREGQREEQYV.